Sequencing of this T cell receptor (beta chain) was carried out in a study of beta chain features in type 1 diabetes. Background on the study: Examination covered around 110 million sorted cells spanning all samples.

Study-wide results and limits: Naive, central memory and regulatory TCRB repertoires appeared more similar among patients than healthy donors.

Investigators reverse transcribed all isolated RNA, so they sequenced expressed TCRB transcripts. Several million reads on average were seen across naive, central memory and regulatory T cell samples. The assay was immunoSEQ multiplex PCR, and TCRdb's table has in-frame clones only and misses some. The sample comprises some 900,000 clones, 17% of which are singletons, and around 0.02% rests with the top ten. This CDR3 contains 14 residues. Germline V gives CDR1 SGHRS, CDR2 YFSETQ. Trimming at V came to 1 base and at J to 5 bases, leaving 3 bases not matched to a gene. This clone has more than one count but fewer than ten. The antigen remains unidentified.

Sample: naive CD4+ T cells from blood. This rearrangement joins TRBV5-1 to TRBJ2-1; 7 bases are shared with TRBD2. The clonotype comes from a woman aged 18-29 years in good health. CDR3 region: CASSLQRGNNEQFF. DNA of the CDR3: TGCGCCAGCAGCTTGCAGCGGGGTAACAATGAGCAGTTCTTC.